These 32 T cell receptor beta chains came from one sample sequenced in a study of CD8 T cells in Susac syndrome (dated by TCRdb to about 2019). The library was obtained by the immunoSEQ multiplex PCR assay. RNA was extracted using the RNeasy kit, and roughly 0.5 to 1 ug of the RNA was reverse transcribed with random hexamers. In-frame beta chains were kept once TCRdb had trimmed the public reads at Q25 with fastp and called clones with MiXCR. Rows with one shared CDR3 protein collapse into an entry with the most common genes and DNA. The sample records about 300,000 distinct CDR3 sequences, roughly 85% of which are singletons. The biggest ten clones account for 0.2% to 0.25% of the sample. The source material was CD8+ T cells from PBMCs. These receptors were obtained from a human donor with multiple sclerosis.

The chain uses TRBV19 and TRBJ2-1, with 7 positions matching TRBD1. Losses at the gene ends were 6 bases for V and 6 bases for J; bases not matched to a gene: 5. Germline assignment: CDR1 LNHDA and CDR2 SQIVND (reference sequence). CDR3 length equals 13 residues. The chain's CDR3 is CASSRGTVNEQFF. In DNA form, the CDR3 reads TGTGCCAGTAGCAGGGGGACAGTCAATGAGCAGTTCTTC. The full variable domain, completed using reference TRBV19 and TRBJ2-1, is DGGITQSPKYLFRKEGQNVTLSCEQNLNHDAMYWYRQDPGQGLRLIYYSQIVNDFQKGDIAEGYSVSREKKESFPLTVTSAQKNPTAFYLCASSRGTVNEQFFGPGTRLTVL.

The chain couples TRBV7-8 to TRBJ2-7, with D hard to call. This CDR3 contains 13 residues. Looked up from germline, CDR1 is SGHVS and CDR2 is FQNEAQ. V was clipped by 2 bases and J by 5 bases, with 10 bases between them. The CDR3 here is CASSLWEAHEQYF. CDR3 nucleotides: TGTGCCAGCAGCTTATGGGAAGCCCACGAGCAGTACTTC.

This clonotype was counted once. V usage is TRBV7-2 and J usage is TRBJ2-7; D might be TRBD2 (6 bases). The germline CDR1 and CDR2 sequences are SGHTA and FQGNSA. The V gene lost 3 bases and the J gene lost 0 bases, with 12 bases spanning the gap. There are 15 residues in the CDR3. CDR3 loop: CASSFYSGDSYEQYF. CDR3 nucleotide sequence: TGTGCCAGCAGCTTTTATAGCGGAGACTCCTACGAGCAGTACTTC.

The CDR3 sequence is CASSLGGAHEAFF. In DNA, the CDR3 is TGTGCCAGCAGCTTGGGGGGGGCCCACGAGGCTTTCTTT. The rearrangement uses TRBV7-9 and TRBJ1-1, with D perhaps TRBD1 (6 bases). From germline, CDR1 is SEHNR and CDR2 FQNEAQ (reference sequence). Trimming pared 3 bases from V and 11 bases from J, leaving 16 bases between. This CDR3 comprises 13 residues.

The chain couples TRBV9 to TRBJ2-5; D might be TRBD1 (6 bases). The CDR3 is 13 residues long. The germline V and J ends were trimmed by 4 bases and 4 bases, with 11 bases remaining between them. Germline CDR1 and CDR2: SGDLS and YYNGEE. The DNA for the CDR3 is TGTGCCAGCAGCTTCCGAGGGGGAGAGACCCAGTACTTC. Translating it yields CASSFRGGETQYF.

CDR3 DNA sequence: TGTGCCAGCAGCCTGACTAGCGGAAACCAAGAGACCCAGTACTTC. Protein: CASSLTSGNQETQYF. The V gene is TRBV11-2, the J gene TRBJ2-5; 9 nucleotides align to TRBD2. Trimming took 5 bases from V and 0 from J; bases not matched to a gene: 4. Germline CDR1 and CDR2: SGHAT and FQNNGV. The length of the CDR3 is 15 residues. Full variable domain (rest looked up from reference TRBV11-2 and TRBJ2-5): EAGVAQSPRYKIIEKRQSVAFWCNPISGHATLYWYQQILGQGPKLLIQFQNNGVVDDSQLPKDRFSAERLKGVDSTLKIQPAKLEDSAVYLCASSLTSGNQETQYFGPGTRLLVL.

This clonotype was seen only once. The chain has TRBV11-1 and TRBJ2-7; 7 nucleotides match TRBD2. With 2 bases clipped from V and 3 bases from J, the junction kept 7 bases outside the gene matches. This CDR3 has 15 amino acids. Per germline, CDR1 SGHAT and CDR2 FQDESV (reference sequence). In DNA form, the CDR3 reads TGTGCCAGCAGCTTAAAGGTAGCGGGCCTCTACGAGCAGTACTTC. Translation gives CASSLKVAGLYEQYF.

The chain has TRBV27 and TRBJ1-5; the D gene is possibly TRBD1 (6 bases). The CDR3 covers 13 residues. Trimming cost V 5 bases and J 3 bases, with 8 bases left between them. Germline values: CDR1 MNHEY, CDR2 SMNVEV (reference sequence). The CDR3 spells CASSRTANQPQHF. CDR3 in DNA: TGTGCCAGCAGTCGGACAGCCAATCAGCCCCAGCATTTT.

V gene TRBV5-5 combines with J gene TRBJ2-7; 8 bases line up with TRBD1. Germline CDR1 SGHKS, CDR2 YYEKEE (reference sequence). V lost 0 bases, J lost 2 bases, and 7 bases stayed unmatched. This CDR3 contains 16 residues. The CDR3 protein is CASSLDSETGAYEQYF. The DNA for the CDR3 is TGTGCCAGCAGCTTGGATTCTGAGACAGGGGCCTACGAGCAGTACTTC.

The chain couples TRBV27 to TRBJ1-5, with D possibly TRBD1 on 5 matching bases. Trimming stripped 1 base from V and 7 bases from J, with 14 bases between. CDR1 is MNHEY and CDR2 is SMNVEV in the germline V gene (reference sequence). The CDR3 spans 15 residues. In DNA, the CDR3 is TGTGCCAGCAGTTTATATCAGGGTGCGGGACAGCCCCAGCATTTT. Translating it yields CASSLYQGAGQPQHF.

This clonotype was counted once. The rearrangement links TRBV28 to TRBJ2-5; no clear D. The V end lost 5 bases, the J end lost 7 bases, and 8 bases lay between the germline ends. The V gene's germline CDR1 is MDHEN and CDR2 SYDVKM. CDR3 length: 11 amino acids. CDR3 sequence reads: CASSPHRTQYF. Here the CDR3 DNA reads TGTGCCAGCAGTCCGCATCGGACCCAGTACTTC.

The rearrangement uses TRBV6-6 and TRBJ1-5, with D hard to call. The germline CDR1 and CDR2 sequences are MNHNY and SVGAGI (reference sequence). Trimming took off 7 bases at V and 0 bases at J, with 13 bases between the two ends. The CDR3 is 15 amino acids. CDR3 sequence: CASTTTEYSNQPQHF. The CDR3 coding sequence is TGTGCCAGCACTACCACAGAATATAGCAATCAGCCCCAGCATTTT.

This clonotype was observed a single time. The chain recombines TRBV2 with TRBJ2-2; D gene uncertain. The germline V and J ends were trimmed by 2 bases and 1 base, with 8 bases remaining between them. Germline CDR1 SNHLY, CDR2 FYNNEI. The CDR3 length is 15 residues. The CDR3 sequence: CASSESVGNTGELFF. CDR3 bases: TGTGCCAGCAGTGAAAGTGTCGGGAACACCGGGGAGCTGTTTTTT.

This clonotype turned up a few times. In nucleotides, the CDR3 is TGTGCCAGCAGCTTAGGCCTACGGGAGGGCGACGAGCAGTACTTC. It translates to CASSLGLREGDEQYF. The J gene is TRBJ2-7, the V gene TRBV7-9; TRBD2 matches at 8 bases. CDR3 size: 15 residues. Germline trimming cut 1 base from V and 5 bases from J; bases unmatched to any gene: 7. In germline, CDR1 is SEHNR, CDR2 FQNEAQ (reference sequence).

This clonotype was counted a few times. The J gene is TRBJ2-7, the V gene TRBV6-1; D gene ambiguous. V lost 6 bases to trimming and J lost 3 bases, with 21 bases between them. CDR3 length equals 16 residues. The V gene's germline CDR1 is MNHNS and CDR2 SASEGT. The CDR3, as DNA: TGTGCCAGCAGCCACCGGGCCATAACTATGGTCTACGAGCAGTACTTC. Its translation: CASSHRAITMVYEQYF.

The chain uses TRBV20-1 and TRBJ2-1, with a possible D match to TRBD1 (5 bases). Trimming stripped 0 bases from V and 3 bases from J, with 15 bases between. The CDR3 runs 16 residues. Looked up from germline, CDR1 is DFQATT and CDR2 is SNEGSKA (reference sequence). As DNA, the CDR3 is TGCAGTGCTAGAGATCTTAAACAGGTCCTCTACAATGAGCAGTTCTTC. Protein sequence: CSARDLKQVLYNEQFF.

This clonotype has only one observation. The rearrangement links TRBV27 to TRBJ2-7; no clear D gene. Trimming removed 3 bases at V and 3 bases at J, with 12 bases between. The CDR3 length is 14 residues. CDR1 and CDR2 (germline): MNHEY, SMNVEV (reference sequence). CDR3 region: CASSFKNSLYEQYF. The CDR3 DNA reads TGTGCCAGCAGTTTCAAAAACAGCCTCTACGAGCAGTACTTC.

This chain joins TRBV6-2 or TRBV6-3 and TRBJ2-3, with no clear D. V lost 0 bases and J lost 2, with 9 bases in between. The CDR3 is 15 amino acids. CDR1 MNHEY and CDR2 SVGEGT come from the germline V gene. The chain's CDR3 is CASSYSGRHTDTQYF. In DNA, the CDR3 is TGTGCCAGCAGTTACTCCGGCAGGCACACAGATACGCAGTATTTT.

CDR3 in amino acids: CAISGGALEQFF. In nucleotides, the CDR3 is TGTGCCATCAGCGGAGGGGCCCTTGAGCAGTTCTTC. The V call is TRBV10-3, the J call TRBJ2-1; TRBD2 is a possible D gene (6 bases). Germline V CDR1 and CDR2: ENHRY, SYGVKD. The V end was cut by 6 bases, the J end by 9 bases, with 12 bases between. The CDR3 runs to 12 residues.

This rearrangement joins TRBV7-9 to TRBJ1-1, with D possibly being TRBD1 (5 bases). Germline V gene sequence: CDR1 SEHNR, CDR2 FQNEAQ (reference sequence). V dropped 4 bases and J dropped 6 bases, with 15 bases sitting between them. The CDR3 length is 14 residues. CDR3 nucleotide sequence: TGTGCCAGCAGCTCGGGGGAGGCGAGCGCTGAAGCTTTCTTT. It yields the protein CASSSGEASAEAFF.

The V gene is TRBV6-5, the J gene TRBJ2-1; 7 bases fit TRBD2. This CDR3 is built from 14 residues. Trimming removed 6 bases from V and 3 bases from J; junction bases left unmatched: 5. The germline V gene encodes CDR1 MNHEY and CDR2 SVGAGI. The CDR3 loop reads CASRGLSGYNEQFF. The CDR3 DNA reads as TGTGCCAGCAGGGGACTAAGCGGCTACAATGAGCAGTTCTTC.

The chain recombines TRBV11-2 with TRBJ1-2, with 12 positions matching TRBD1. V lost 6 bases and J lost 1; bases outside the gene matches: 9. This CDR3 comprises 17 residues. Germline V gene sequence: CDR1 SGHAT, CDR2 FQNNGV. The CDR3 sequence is CASSFGTGGINNYGYTF. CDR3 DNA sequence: TGTGCCAGCAGTTTTGGGACAGGGGGCATCAATAACTATGGCTACACCTTC. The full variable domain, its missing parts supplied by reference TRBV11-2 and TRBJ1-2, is EAGVAQSPRYKIIEKRQSVAFWCNPISGHATLYWYQQILGQGPKLLIQFQNNGVVDDSQLPKDRFSAERLKGVDSTLKIQPAKLEDSAVYLCASSFGTGGINNYGYTFGSGTRLTVV.

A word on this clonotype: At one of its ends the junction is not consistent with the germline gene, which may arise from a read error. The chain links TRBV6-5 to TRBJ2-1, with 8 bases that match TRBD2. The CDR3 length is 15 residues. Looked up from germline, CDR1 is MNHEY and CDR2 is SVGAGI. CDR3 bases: TGTTCCAGCAGTTACGAAGGGACTAGCTACAATGAGCAGTTCTTC. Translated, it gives CSSSYEGTSYNEQFF.

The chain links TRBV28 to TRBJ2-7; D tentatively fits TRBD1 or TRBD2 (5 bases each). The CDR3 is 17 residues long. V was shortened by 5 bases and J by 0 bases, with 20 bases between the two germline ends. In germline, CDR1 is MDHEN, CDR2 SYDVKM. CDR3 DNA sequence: TGTGCCAGCAGTCCCATACCCACCGGGGCCCACTCCTACGAGCAGTACTTC. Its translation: CASSPIPTGAHSYEQYF.

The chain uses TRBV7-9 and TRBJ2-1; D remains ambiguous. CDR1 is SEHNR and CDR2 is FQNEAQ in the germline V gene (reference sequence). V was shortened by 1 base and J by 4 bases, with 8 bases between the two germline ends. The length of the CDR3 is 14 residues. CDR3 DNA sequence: TGTGCCAGCAGCTTAGGAGAGAAATACAATGAGCAGTTCTTC. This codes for CASSLGEKYNEQFF.

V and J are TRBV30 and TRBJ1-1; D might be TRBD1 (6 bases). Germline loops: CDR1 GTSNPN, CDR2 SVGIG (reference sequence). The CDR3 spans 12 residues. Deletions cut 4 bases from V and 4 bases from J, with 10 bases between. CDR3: CAWMEGGTEAFF. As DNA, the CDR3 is TGTGCCTGGATGGAGGGGGGCACTGAAGCTTTCTTT.

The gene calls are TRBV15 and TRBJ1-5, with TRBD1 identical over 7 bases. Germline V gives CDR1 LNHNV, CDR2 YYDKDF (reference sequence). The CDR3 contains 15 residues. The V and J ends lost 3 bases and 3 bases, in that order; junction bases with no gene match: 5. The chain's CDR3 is CATSRGTDLNQPQHF. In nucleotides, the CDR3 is TGTGCCACCAGCAGGGGGACAGATCTCAATCAGCCCCAGCATTTT.

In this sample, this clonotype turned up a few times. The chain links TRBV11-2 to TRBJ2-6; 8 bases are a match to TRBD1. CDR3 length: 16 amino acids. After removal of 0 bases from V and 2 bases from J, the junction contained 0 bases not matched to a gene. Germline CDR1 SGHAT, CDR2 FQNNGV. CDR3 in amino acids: CASSLEQGAGANVLTF. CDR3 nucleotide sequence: TGTGCCAGCAGCTTAGAACAGGGGGCTGGGGCCAACGTCCTGACTTTC.

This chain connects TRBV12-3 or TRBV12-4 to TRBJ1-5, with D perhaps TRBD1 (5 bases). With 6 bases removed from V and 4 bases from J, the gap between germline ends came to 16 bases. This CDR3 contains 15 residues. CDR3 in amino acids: CASSIRTPENQPQHF. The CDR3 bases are TGTGCCAGCAGCATCCGGACACCGGAGAATCAGCCCCAGCATTTT.

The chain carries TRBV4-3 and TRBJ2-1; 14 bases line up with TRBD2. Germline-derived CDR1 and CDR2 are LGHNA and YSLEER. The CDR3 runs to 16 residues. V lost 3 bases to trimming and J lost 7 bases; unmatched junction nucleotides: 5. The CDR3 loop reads CASSQGLAGDLNEQFF. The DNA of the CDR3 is TGCGCCAGCAGCCAGGGACTAGCGGGAGATCTGAATGAGCAGTTCTTC.

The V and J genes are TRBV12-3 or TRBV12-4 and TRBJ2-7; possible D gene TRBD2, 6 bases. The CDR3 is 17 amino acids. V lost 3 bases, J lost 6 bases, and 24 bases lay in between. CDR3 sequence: CASSFLVVGRESSEQYF. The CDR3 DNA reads TGTGCCAGCAGTTTTCTTGTTGTGGGACGGGAGTCATCCGAGCAGTACTTC.

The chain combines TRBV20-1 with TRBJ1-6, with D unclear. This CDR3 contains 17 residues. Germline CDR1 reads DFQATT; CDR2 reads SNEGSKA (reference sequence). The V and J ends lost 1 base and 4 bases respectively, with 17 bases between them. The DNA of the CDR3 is TGCAGTGCTAGAGGAGACACTCCGTTCTCGTATAATTCACCCCTCCACTTT. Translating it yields CSARGDTPFSYNSPLHF.